This entry is about one TCR beta chain. Antigen: not known. Germline values: CDR1 MGHRA, CDR2 YSYEKL. Trimming took off 2 bases at V and 11 bases at J, with 18 bases between the two ends. This CDR3 is 14 amino acids long. The record originates from a study of T cells in narcolepsy. Study-level information: Healthy controls were enrolled alongside patients with narcolepsy type 1 or type 2.

The repertoire was sequenced with immunoSEQ multiplex PCR; TCRdb's copy has only in-frame clones and lacks some. Here the sample spans about 40,000 clones, more than 70% being singletons. Findings and limits, study-wide: HCRT-specific and TRIB2-specific autoreactive clonotypes appeared among same-patient CSF and blood CD4+ clonotypes. Reportedly, autoreactive clonotypes were serially detected in patients' blood but not controls'. Some memory CD4+ repertoires had no autoreactive clone sequences.

The sequencing input was CD45RA- memory CD4+ T cells from PBMCs. This receptor was obtained from a human donor with narcolepsy. The chain combines TRBV4-1 with TRBJ1-1; no clear D gene. This chain's CDR3 is CASSQRGERVLAFF. Written as DNA, the CDR3 is TGCGCCAGCAGCCAACGAGGTGAAAGGGTTCTGGCTTTCTTT.